Presented here are 22 T cell receptor beta chains from one specimen sequenced in a study of shared clonotypes between healthy human individuals. The assay was immunoSEQ multiplex PCR, and TCRdb's table has in-frame clones only and misses some. This table has some 1 million clones, about 75% appearing once. The sequenced material came from memory CD4+ T cells sorted from blood. Subset denoted: CD45RA-negative fraction. All receptors come from a man younger than 35 in good health.

The genes are TRBV5-5 and TRBJ2-7, with 8 bases identical to TRBD1. J gave up 4 bases and V 2 bases, and 5 bases lay outside the gene matches. Germline V gene data show CDR1 as SGHKS and CDR2 as YYEKEE (reference sequence). This CDR3 has 14 residues. For the CDR3, the DNA is TGTGCCAGCAGCTTCCGACAGGGGCAATACGAGCAGTACTTC. This translates into CASSFRQGQYEQYF.

Turning to this clone: At the DNA level, this CDR3 is encoded by other sequences in the same sample as well. CDR3 loop: CASSLIGGQPQHF. The DNA for the CDR3 is TGTGCCAGCAGCTTGATTGGAGGTCAGCCCCAGCATTTT. The chain links TRBV7-2 to TRBJ1-5; the D is unclear. The CDR3 runs to 13 residues. Germline assignment: CDR1 SGHTA and CDR2 FQGNSA. The V end was cut by 3 bases, the J end by 6 bases, with 9 bases between.

The chain carries TRBV19 and TRBJ1-5; D unresolved. The CDR3 length is 13 residues. V was clipped by 6 bases and J by 3 bases, with 9 bases between them. Germline loops: CDR1 LNHDA, CDR2 SQIVND (reference sequence). The CDR3 bases are TGTGCCAGTAGCGAAGAACTCAATCAGCCCCAGCATTTT. Its translation is CASSEELNQPQHF.

The V and J genes are TRBV6-1 and TRBJ2-5; D is uncertain. V was clipped by 8 bases and J by 1 base, with 8 bases between them. Germline CDR1 is MNHNS and CDR2 is SASEGT. The CDR3 sequence is 12 residues long. CDR3 nucleotide sequence: TGTGCCAGCTCGTGGAGCCAAGAGACCCAGTACTTC. It yields the protein CASSWSQETQYF.

The CDR3 sequence is CSVDGEDRRTEAFF. The CDR3 DNA is TGCAGCGTCGACGGAGAGGACAGGCGCACTGAAGCTTTCTTT. The chain combines TRBV29-1 with TRBJ1-1, with TRBD1 matching 7 bases. Germline V gene data show CDR1 as SQVTM and CDR2 as ANQGSEA. This CDR3 is built from 14 residues. The V segment lost 6 bases and the J segment 4 bases; nucleotides outside the gene matches: 11.

The CDR3 loop reads CLVKIAGNTDTQYF. CDR3 in DNA: TGTCTCGTTAAAATAGCGGGGAACACAGATACGCAGTATTTT. The chain carries TRBV28 and TRBJ2-3, with 8 bases fitting TRBD2. The length of the CDR3 is 14 residues. CDR1 is MDHEN, CDR2 SYDVKM, per germline.

A few counts support this clone. The chain is built from TRBV30 and TRBJ1-5; no firm D call. The CDR3 spans 12 residues. Trimming took off 7 bases at V and 2 bases at J, with 9 bases between the two ends. Germline CDR1 is GTSNPN and CDR2 is SVGIG (reference sequence). This CDR3 is CASRTGNQPQHF. Written as DNA, the CDR3 is TGTGCCTCCAGAACGGGCAATCAGCCCCAGCATTTT.

The V gene is TRBV10-3, the J gene TRBJ2-7; D is tentatively TRBD1 or TRBD2 (5 bases each). The length of the CDR3 is 14 residues. Germline values: CDR1 ENHRY, CDR2 SYGVKD. Written as DNA, the CDR3 is TGTGCTCATCGACGGGACGCAAGCTCCTACGAGCAGTACTTC. Translation: CAHRRDASSYEQYF.

This sequence joins TRBV6-5 and TRBJ2-3; D gene ambiguous. V was trimmed by 2 bases and J by 2 bases, leaving 8 bases between them. The CDR3 spans 14 residues. CDR1 MNHEY and CDR2 SVGAGI come from the germline V gene. CDR3 coding DNA: TGTGCCAGCAGTTACGGGCGGTTCACAGATACGCAGTATTTT. It specifies CASSYGRFTDTQYF.

The table lists this clone with a few counts. This chain's CDR3 is CAISEGLTYEQYF. In nucleotides, the CDR3 is TGTGCCATCAGTGAGGGCCTTACCTACGAGCAGTACTTC. V and J are TRBV10-3 and TRBJ2-7; no definite D call. Germline values: CDR1 ENHRY, CDR2 SYGVKD. V was cut by 2 bases and J by 2 bases, with 7 bases left in between. This CDR3 comprises 13 residues.

J is TRBJ2-1 and V is TRBV4-1; 8 nucleotides match TRBD2. The germline gives CDR1 MGHRA, CDR2 YSYEKL. V was clipped by 2 bases and J by 5 bases; unmatched bases: 5. The CDR3 has 15 residues. CDR3 sequence: CASSQPSGGHNEQFF. The CDR3 DNA reads as TGCGCCAGCAGCCAACCAAGCGGGGGCCACAATGAGCAGTTCTTC.

The chain joins TRBV19 to TRBJ1-1, with unresolved D. The V and J ends lost 8 bases and 2 bases respectively, with 15 bases between them. This CDR3 has 14 amino acids. CDR1 is LNHDA, CDR2 SQIVND, per germline (reference sequence). The CDR3 reads CASSRLRGNTEAFF. In nucleotides, the CDR3 is TGTGCCAGTTCTCGATTGCGGGGTAACACTGAAGCTTTCTTT.

The chain couples TRBV9 to TRBJ2-3, with 7 bases lining up with TRBD1. Per the germline V gene, CDR1 is SGDLS and CDR2 is YYNGEE. The junction had 5 bases not matched to a gene; V was cut back by 4 bases and J by 0 bases. The CDR3 loop spans 15 amino acids. As DNA, the CDR3 is TGTGCCAGCAGCCCGAGACAGGGCAGCACAGATACGCAGTATTTT. Protein: CASSPRQGSTDTQYF.

The V and J genes are TRBV28 and TRBJ1-6, with D tentatively TRBD1 (6 bases). Germline V gene sequence: CDR1 MDHEN, CDR2 SYDVKM. Trimming removed 2 bases at V and 10 bases at J, with 18 bases between. The CDR3 has 16 residues. The CDR3 is CASSLSVVKGGSPLHF. CDR3 bases: TGTGCCAGCAGTTTAAGTGTTGTCAAGGGGGGCTCACCCCTCCACTTT.

The rearrangement uses TRBV5-1 and TRBJ1-1; no reliable D call. The ends were cut back, 3 bases at V and 0 bases at J, with 6 bases in the middle. There are 13 residues in the CDR3. Germline CDR1 is SGHRS and CDR2 is YFSETQ. The CDR3 DNA follows: TGCGCCAGCAGCTCCGTCATGAACACTGAAGCTTTCTTT. It yields the protein CASSSVMNTEAFF.

The chain joins TRBV6-5 to TRBJ1-1; D remains ambiguous. Trimming pared 5 bases from V and 7 bases from J, leaving 8 bases between. Germline V gives CDR1 MNHEY, CDR2 SVGAGI. The CDR3 contains 11 residues. The chain's CDR3 is CASSDGVEAFF. DNA for the CDR3: TGTGCCAGCAGTGACGGGGTTGAAGCTTTCTTT.

Note on this clone: A read error may produce the germline difference seen at one junction end. The rearrangement joins TRBV7-7 to TRBJ1-5; D unresolved. The CDR3 length is 13 residues. Germline V gene lookup returns CDR1 SSHAT and CDR2 FNYEAQ (reference sequence). This CDR3 is CASSPSILEPQHF. CDR3 sequence (DNA): TGTGCTAGCAGCCCCTCGATTCTGGAGCCCCAGCATTTT.

The V and J genes are TRBV18 and TRBJ2-3, with D perhaps TRBD2 (5 bases). Germline CDR1 and CDR2: KGHSH and LQKENI. This CDR3 has 15 residues. The V and J ends lost 3 bases and 1 base respectively, with 11 bases between them. The CDR3 bases are TGTGCCAGCTCACCTATGGCGGAGGGCACAGATACGCAGTATTTT. Its translation: CASSPMAEGTDTQYF.

To note about this clone: The same CDR3 also results from other DNA sequences found in this sample. The chain employs TRBV19 and TRBJ2-1, with a possible D match to TRBD1 (5 bases). This CDR3 has 13 amino acids. Germline loops: CDR1 LNHDA, CDR2 SQIVND (reference sequence). V was cut by 1 base and J by 5 bases, with 6 bases left in between. CDR3 in amino acids: CASSIGQNNEQFF. Here the CDR3 DNA reads TGTGCCAGTAGTATAGGACAGAACAATGAGCAGTTCTTC.

The V call is TRBV29-1, the J call TRBJ2-1, with TRBD1 matching over 7 bases. Per germline, CDR1 SQVTM and CDR2 ANQGSEA. This CDR3 spans 12 amino acids. Losses at the gene ends were 6 bases for V and 7 bases for J; bases not matched to a gene: 6. CDR3 sequence (DNA): TGCAGCGTCCCGAAGGGGGCAAATGAGCAGTTCTTC. Residues: CSVPKGANEQFF.

This chain joins TRBV4-3 and TRBJ2-6; D is uncertain. This CDR3 region has 14 residues. V was clipped by 0 bases and J by 4 bases, with 4 bases between them. Germline V gene lookup returns CDR1 LGHNA and CDR2 YSLEER. For the CDR3, the DNA is TGCGCCAGCAGCCAAGAAGCCGGGGCCAACGTCCTGACTTTC. Translated: CASSQEAGANVLTF.

The chain uses TRBV9 and TRBJ1-3, with D hard to call. Trimming took off 0 bases at V and 4 bases at J, with 11 bases between the two ends. Germline V gene data show CDR1 as SGDLS and CDR2 as YYNGEE. The CDR3 loop spans 15 amino acids. The CDR3 sequence is CASSVDPVEGNTIYF. The CDR3 nucleotides are TGTGCCAGCAGCGTAGACCCGGTTGAAGGAAACACCATATATTTT.